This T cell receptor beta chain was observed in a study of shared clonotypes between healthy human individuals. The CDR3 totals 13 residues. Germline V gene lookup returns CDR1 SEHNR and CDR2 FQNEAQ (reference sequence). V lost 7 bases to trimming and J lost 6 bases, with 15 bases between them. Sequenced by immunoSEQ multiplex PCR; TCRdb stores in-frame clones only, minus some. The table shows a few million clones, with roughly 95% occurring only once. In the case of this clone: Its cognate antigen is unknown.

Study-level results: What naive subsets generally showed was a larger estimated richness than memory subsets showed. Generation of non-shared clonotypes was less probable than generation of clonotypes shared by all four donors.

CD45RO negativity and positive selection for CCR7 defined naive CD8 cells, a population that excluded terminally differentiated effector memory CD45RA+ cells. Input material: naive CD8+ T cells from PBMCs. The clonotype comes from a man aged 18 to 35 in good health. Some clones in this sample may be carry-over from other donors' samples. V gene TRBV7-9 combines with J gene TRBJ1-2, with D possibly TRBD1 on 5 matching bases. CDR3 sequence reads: CASMRGIKDGYTF. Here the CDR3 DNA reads TGTGCCAGCATGCGGGGGATAAAGGATGGCTACACCTTC.